The 8 T cell receptor beta chains below all came from one sample that was sequenced in a study of T cell changes during pregnancy in multiple sclerosis. The data were produced by immunoSEQ multiplex PCR, yet TCRdb's version contains in-frame clones alone and is incomplete. The table has about 64,000 clones, roughly 90% seen once; the top ten hold roughly 1.5%. Sequencing was performed on peripheral blood, taken in the second trimester of pregnancy. The origin of the receptors is a female donor with multiple sclerosis, enrolled in a pregnancy study.

The chain combines TRBV28 with TRBJ2-5, with TRBD1 as a possible D gene (6 bases). The germline V gene has CDR1 MDHEN and CDR2 SYDVKM. V gave up 5 bases and J gave up 4 bases, with 14 bases separating them. The CDR3 spans 14 residues. The CDR3 spells CASSQGLWAETQYF. The CDR3 region has the DNA TGTGCCAGCAGTCAGGGGCTGTGGGCAGAGACCCAGTACTTC. Full variable domain (missing parts from reference TRBV28 and TRBJ2-5): DVKVTQSSRYLVKRTGEKVFLECVQDMDHENMFWYRQDPGLGLRLIYFSYDVKMKEKGDIPEGYSVSREKKERFSLILESASTNQTSMYLCASSQGLWAETQYFGPGTRLLVL.

V gene TRBV30 combines with J gene TRBJ1-5; TRBD1 is a possible D gene (5 bases). Germline V CDR1 and CDR2: GTSNPN, SVGIG (reference sequence). The CDR3 spans 13 residues. Trimming removed 5 bases from V and 6 bases from J, with 14 bases in between. CDR3 sequence: CAWEGTGGQPQHF. For the CDR3, the DNA is TGTGCCTGGGAGGGGACCGGGGGTCAGCCCCAGCATTTT. Together with reference TRBV30 and TRBJ1-5, the CDR3 gives the full variable domain: SQTIHQWPATLVQPVGSPLSLECTVEGTSNPNLYWYRQAAGRGLQLLFYSVGIGQISSEVPQNLSASRPQDRQFILSSKKLLLSDSGFYLCAWEGTGGQPQHFGDGTRLSIL.

The chain uses TRBV18 and TRBJ2-5; 7 nucleotides line up with TRBD1. There are 15 residues in the CDR3. Per the germline V gene, CDR1 is KGHSH and CDR2 is LQKENI. Unmatched junction bases numbered 8, after V lost 5 bases and J lost 2 bases. CDR3 DNA sequence: TGTGCCAGCTCAGCCAATGACAGGGTTCAAGAGACCCAGTACTTC. This encodes CASSANDRVQETQYF.

This sequence joins TRBV7-3 and TRBJ1-2; 7 bases match TRBD1. Per germline, CDR1 SGHTA and CDR2 FQGTGA. V was clipped by 4 bases and J by 6 bases; unmatched bases: 5. The CDR3 is 13 residues long. The CDR3 nucleotides are TGTGCCAGCAGCTACCAGACAGGGAATGGCTACACCTTC. Translation: CASSYQTGNGYTF.

The DNA for the CDR3 is TGTGCCAGCAGCTTCTACCCCCAGGGACAGAGCTACACCTTC. Amino acid sequence: CASSFYPQGQSYTF. This chain connects TRBV11-2 to TRBJ1-2, with TRBD1 matching over 7 bases. The CDR3 length is 14 residues. The germline CDR1 and CDR2 sequences are SGHAT and FQNNGV. J gave up 9 bases and V 3 bases, and 10 bases lay outside the gene matches. Full variable domain (rest looked up from reference TRBV11-2 and TRBJ1-2): EAGVAQSPRYKIIEKRQSVAFWCNPISGHATLYWYQQILGQGPKLLIQFQNNGVVDDSQLPKDRFSAERLKGVDSTLKIQPAKLEDSAVYLCASSFYPQGQSYTFGSGTRLTVV.

The V call is TRBV11-1, the J call TRBJ2-1; 11 nucleotides align to TRBD2. The CDR3 length is 14 residues. Losses at the gene ends were 1 base for V and 12 bases for J; bases not matched to a gene: 5. Germline V gene sequence: CDR1 SGHAT, CDR2 FQDESV (reference sequence). The CDR3, as DNA: TGTGCCAGCAGCTTAGGATTAGCGGGAGGGCTGCAGTTCTTC. Its translation is CASSLGLAGGLQFF. The full variable domain, in which reference TRBV11-1 and TRBJ2-1 provide the parts outside the CDR3, is EAEVAQSPRYKITEKSQAVAFWCDPISGHATLYWYRQILGQGPELLVQFQDESVVDDSQLPKDRFSAERLKGVDSTLKIQPAELGDSAMYLCASSLGLAGGLQFFGPGTRLTVL.

V usage is TRBV4-2 and J usage is TRBJ2-1; 14 bases fit TRBD2. The CDR3 is 18 amino acids. CDR1 LGHNA and CDR2 YNFKEQ come from the germline V gene. The J segment lost 1 base and the V segment lost 1 base, leaving 3 bases of the junction unmatched. CDR3 DNA sequence: TGTGCCAGCAGCCAAGGACTAGCGGGAGGGCCTTCCTACAATGAGCAGTTCTTC. This translates into CASSQGLAGGPSYNEQFF.

The chain is built from TRBV7-8 and TRBJ2-3; 14 nucleotides line up with TRBD2. In germline, CDR1 is SGHVS, CDR2 FQNEAQ. The V and J ends lost 2 bases and 9 bases, in that order; junction bases with no gene match: 13. The CDR3 is 18 residues long. The CDR3 coding sequence is TGTGCCAGCAGCTTATCGGCCGGGACTAGCGGGAGACTCGGCACGCAGTATTTT. Translating gives CASSLSAGTSGRLGTQYF.